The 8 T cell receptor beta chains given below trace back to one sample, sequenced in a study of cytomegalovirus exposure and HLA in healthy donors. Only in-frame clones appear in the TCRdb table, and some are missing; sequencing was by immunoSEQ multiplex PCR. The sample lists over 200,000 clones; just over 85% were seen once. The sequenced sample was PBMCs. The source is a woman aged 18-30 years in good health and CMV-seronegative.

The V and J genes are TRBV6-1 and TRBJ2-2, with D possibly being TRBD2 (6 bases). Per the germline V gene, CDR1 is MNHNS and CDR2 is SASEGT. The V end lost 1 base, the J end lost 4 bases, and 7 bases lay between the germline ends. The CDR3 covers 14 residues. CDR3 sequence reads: CASSEGTTTGELFF. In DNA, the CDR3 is TGTGCCAGCAGTGAAGGGACTACCACCGGGGAGCTGTTTTTT.

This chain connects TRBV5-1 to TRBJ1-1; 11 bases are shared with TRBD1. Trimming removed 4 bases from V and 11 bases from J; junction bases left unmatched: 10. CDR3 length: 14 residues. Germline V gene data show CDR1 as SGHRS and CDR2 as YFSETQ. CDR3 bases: TGCGCCAGCAGCGGAAGAACGGACAGGGGGCGGGCTTTCTTT. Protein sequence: CASSGRTDRGRAFF.

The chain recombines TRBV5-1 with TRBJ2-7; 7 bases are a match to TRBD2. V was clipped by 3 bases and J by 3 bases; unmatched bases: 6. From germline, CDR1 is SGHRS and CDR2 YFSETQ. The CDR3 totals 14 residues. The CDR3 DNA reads TGCGCCAGCAGCTCCGGGACTATCTTCTACGAGCAGTACTTC. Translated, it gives CASSSGTIFYEQYF.

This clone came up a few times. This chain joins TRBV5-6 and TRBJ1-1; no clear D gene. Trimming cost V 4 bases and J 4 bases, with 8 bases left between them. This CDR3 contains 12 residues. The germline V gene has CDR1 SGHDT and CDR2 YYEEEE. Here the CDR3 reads CASSRGTTEAFF. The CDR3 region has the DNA TGTGCCAGCAGCCGGGGTACCACTGAAGCTTTCTTT.

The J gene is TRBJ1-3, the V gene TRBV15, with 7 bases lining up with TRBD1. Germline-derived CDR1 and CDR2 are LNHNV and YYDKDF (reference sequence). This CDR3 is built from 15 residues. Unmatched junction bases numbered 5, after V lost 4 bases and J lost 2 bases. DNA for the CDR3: TGTGCCACCAGCAAAACAGGGGTTGCTGGAAACACCATATATTTT. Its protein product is CATSKTGVAGNTIYF.

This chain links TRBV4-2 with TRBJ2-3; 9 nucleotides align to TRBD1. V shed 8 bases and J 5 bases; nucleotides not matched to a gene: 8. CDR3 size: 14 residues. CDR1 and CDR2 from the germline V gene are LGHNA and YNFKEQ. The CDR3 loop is CASHGDRVVDTQYF. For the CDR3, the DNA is TGTGCCAGCCACGGGGACAGGGTTGTAGATACGCAGTATTTT.

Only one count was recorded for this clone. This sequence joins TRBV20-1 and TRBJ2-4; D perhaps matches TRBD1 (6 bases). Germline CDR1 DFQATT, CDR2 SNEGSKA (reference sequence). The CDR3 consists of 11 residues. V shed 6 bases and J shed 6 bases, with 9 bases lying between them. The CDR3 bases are TGCAGTGCGGACAGCCCAAACATTCAGTACTTC. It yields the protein CSADSPNIQYF.

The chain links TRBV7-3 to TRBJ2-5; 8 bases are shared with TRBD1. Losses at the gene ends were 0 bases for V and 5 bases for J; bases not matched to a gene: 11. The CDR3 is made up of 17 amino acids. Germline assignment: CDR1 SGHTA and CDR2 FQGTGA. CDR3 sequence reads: CASSLTGTPGGRETQYF. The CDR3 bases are TGTGCCAGCAGCTTAACGGGCACCCCAGGGGGCCGGGAGACCCAGTACTTC.